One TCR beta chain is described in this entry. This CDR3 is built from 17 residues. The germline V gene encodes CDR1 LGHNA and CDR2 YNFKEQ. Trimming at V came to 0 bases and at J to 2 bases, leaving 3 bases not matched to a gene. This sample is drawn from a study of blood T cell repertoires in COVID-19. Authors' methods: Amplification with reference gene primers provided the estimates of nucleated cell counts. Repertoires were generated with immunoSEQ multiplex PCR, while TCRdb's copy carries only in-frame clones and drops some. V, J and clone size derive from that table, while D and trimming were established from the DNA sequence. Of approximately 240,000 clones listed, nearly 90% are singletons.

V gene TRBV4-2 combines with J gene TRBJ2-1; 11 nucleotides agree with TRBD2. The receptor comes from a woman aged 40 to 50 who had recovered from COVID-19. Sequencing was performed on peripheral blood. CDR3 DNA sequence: TGTGCCAGCAGCCAAGACCTTAGCGGGAGGGCCTACAATGAGCAGTTCTTC. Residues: CASSQDLSGRAYNEQFF.